This entry lists 18 T cell receptor beta chains sequenced from one sample in a study of early T cells in non-severe SARS-CoV-2 infection. One entry per CDR3 protein, called by TCRdb with MiXCR from the 5' RACE reads. The sample contains about 50,000 distinct CDR3 sequences, approximately 5.7% of which appear only once. Here the sequenced sample was whole blood, taken at baseline. These receptors came from an adult who was a healthcare worker with PCR-confirmed SARS-CoV-2 infection or an uninfected control (not recorded which).

The J gene is TRBJ1-6, the V gene TRBV5-1, with D uncertain. V lost 1 base to trimming and J lost 8 bases, with 7 bases between them. The CDR3 totals 13 residues. CDR1 SGHRS and CDR2 YFSETQ come from the germline V gene. Here the CDR3 DNA reads TGCGCCAGCAGCTTGACCACGGATTCACCCCTCCACTTT. Encoded protein: CASSLTTDSPLHF.

V is TRBV3-1 and J is TRBJ2-1; D unclear. Deletions cut 2 bases from V and 5 bases from J, with 4 bases between. CDR1 and CDR2 (germline): LGHDT, YNNKEL (reference sequence). The CDR3 runs 12 residues. CDR3 DNA sequence: TGTGCCAGCAGCCAATACAACAATGAGCAGTTCTTC. Its translation: CASSQYNNEQFF.

This chain joins TRBV6-1 and TRBJ2-3; TRBD2 is a possible D gene (6 bases). The CDR3 contains 13 residues. Germline lookup yields CDR1 MNHNS and CDR2 SASEGT. V lost 6 bases to trimming and J lost 4 bases, with 11 bases between them. CDR3 DNA sequence: TGTGCCAGCAGATCCTCTAGCGCAGATACGCAGTATTTT. It codes for CASRSSSADTQYF.

This clonotype was seen a few times. CDR3 nucleotides: TGTGCCAGCTCACGAGGGACAAAGGATTCACCCCTCCACTTT. Protein sequence: CASSRGTKDSPLHF. The rearrangement links TRBV18 to TRBJ1-6; tentatively, D is TRBD1 (6 bases). From germline, CDR1 is KGHSH and CDR2 LQKENI. With 4 bases removed from V and 8 bases from J, the gap between germline ends came to 12 bases. The CDR3 consists of 14 residues.

This clonotype has a count of ten or more. This sequence joins TRBV20-1 and TRBJ2-3, with TRBD2 identical over 7 bases. The CDR3 spans 15 residues. Germline CDR1 is DFQATT and CDR2 is SNEGSKA (reference sequence). With 0 bases clipped from V and 5 bases from J, the junction kept 8 bases outside the gene matches. CDR3 in DNA: TGCAGTGCTAGAGAGTCAAGCGGGAATATAGATACGCAGTATTTT. Its protein product is CSARESSGNIDTQYF.

The V gene is TRBV29-1, the J gene TRBJ1-2, with unresolved D. Deletions cut 7 bases from V and 3 bases from J, with 15 bases between. The V gene's germline CDR1 is SQVTM and CDR2 ANQGSEA. This CDR3 region has 13 residues. CDR3: CSGYSTADYGYTF. The CDR3 DNA reads as TGCAGCGGATACAGTACTGCAGACTATGGCTACACCTTC.

The table lists this clonotype with many counts. This chain joins TRBV29-1 and TRBJ1-2; 9 nucleotides align to TRBD1. Germline CDR1 SQVTM, CDR2 ANQGSEA. This CDR3 comprises 14 residues. V shed 1 base and J 0 bases; nucleotides not matched to a gene: 0. Here the CDR3 DNA reads TGCAGCGTTGAAGGGACAGGGGCTAACTATGGCTACACCTTC. Its translation: CSVEGTGANYGYTF.

The rearrangement links TRBV28 to TRBJ2-3, with D possibly matching TRBD1 (5 bases). The V gene lost 3 bases and the J gene lost 0 bases, with 10 bases spanning the gap. CDR3 length: 15 residues. Germline CDR1 is MDHEN and CDR2 is SYDVKM. The CDR3 DNA is TGTGCCAGCAGTTTTGACAGACGGAGCACAGATACGCAGTATTTT. As protein: CASSFDRRSTDTQYF.

This clonotype was seen repeatedly, ten times or more. The V gene is TRBV10-1, the J gene TRBJ2-7; no clear D gene. Germline V gives CDR1 WNHNN, CDR2 SYGVQD (reference sequence). The CDR3 loop spans 14 amino acids. V lost 3 bases to trimming and J lost 1 base, with 10 bases between them. The CDR3 protein is CASSDQDASYEQYF. CDR3 in DNA: TGCGCCAGCAGTGATCAGGACGCATCCTACGAGCAGTACTTC.

For this clonotype: This may stem from a read error, because a much larger clone lies one nucleotide away. V is TRBV2 and J is TRBJ2-2; 9 nucleotides match TRBD1. The CDR3 covers 14 residues. Germline assignment: CDR1 SNHLY and CDR2 FYNNEI. The CDR3, as DNA: TGTGCCAGCGTAGACAGGGGGAACACCGGGGACCTGTTTTTT. Protein product: CASVDRGNTGDLFF.

The table lists this clonotype with a few counts. V gene TRBV20-1 combines with J gene TRBJ2-3, with 12 bases fitting TRBD2. Germline lookup yields CDR1 DFQATT and CDR2 SNEGSKA (reference sequence). The V gene end was trimmed by 2 bases and the J gene end by 0 bases; junction bases not matched to a gene: 12. The CDR3 consists of 19 residues. CDR3 DNA: TGCAGTGCTAGACCTTCACTAGCGGGAGGACCGAGTAGCACAGATACGCAGTATTTT. This sequence encodes CSARPSLAGGPSSTDTQYF.

The rearrangement joins TRBV27 to TRBJ2-7; tentatively, D is TRBD2 (5 bases). The V end lost 0 bases, the J end lost 3 bases, and 9 bases lay between the germline ends. The CDR3 is 14 amino acids. CDR1 is MNHEY and CDR2 is SMNVEV in the germline V gene (reference sequence). CDR3 loop: CASSLSRTVYEQYF. In DNA, the CDR3 is TGTGCCAGCAGTTTATCGCGGACTGTCTACGAGCAGTACTTC.

V usage is TRBV6-5 and J usage is TRBJ2-1, with 11 positions matching TRBD2. The trim removed 7 bases at V and 0 bases at J, leaving 11 bases unmatched. The CDR3 totals 18 residues. Germline CDR1 reads MNHEY; CDR2 reads SVGAGI. The CDR3, as DNA: TGTGCCAGCACCTCTAGCGGGAGGAGACTGAGCTCCTACAATGAGCAGTTCTTC. Encoded protein: CASTSSGRRLSSYNEQFF.

This clonotype has only one observation. The genes are TRBV3-2 and TRBJ2-1; the table's D call TRBD1 went unverified against the DNA. TRBV3-2 is deemed a pseudogene. The CDR3 sequence is 14 residues long. The CDR3 region has the DNA TGTGCCAGCAGCCAACCACCGAAGGGGAATGAGCAGTTCTTC. Amino acid sequence: CASSQPPKGNEQFF.

This clonotype was counted a few times. The rearrangement uses TRBV6-2 or TRBV6-3 and TRBJ1-2, with TRBD1 matching 8 bases. Germline V gene lookup returns CDR1 MNHEY and CDR2 SVGEGT. The ends lost 5 bases at V and 5 bases at J; junction bases unmatched: 4. The CDR3 has 13 residues. Here the CDR3 reads CASSQTGEYGYTF. The CDR3 DNA reads as TGTGCCAGCAGTCAGACAGGGGAGTATGGCTACACCTTC.

This clonotype was found many times. This chain links TRBV6-5 with TRBJ1-6, with 9 bases matching TRBD1. There are 15 residues in the CDR3. V was pared by 0 bases and J by 7 bases, with 1 base of the junction left unmatched. Germline V gene sequence: CDR1 MNHEY, CDR2 SVGAGI. The DNA for the CDR3 is TGTGCCAGCAGTTACTCGACAGGGGGGAATTCACCCCTCCACTTT. Amino acid sequence: CASSYSTGGNSPLHF.

This chain uses TRBV7-9 with TRBJ1-4; D unresolved. The CDR3 loop spans 12 amino acids. Germline V gene data show CDR1 as SEHNR and CDR2 as FQNEAQ (reference sequence). V lost 1 base, J lost 7 bases, and 4 bases lay in between. The chain's CDR3 is CASSLEGEKLFF. As DNA, the CDR3 is TGTGCCAGCAGCTTAGAGGGTGAAAAACTGTTTTTT.

This clonotype was counted only a few times. The J gene is TRBJ2-6, the V gene TRBV4-3, with D possibly matching TRBD1 (6 bases). The germline V gene encodes CDR1 LGHNA and CDR2 YSLEER. The CDR3 has 15 amino acids. V lost 0 bases to trimming and J lost 12 bases, with 15 bases between them. The CDR3 region is CASSQDMGAFSVLTF. DNA for the CDR3: TGCGCCAGCAGCCAAGACATGGGGGCTTTTTCCGTCCTGACTTTC.